The clone carrying this T cell receptor (beta chain) came up a few times. Its specificity is unknown. Time point given: newly diagnosed GD, antithyroid drugs for less than 3 months. There was RNA extracted from PBMCs, and the TCR library was made from it. Investigators prepared the TCR beta libraries by applying iRepertoire HTBI primers and Arm-PCR of CDR3 regions. One entry per CDR3 protein results from TCRdb running MiXCR on the multiplex PCR reads. The data show roughly 610,000 distinct CDR3 sequences, about 16% seen once. The CDR3 consists of 17 residues. The V end lost 4 bases, the J end lost 2 bases, and 18 bases lay between the germline ends. The V gene's germline CDR1 is KGHSH and CDR2 LQKENI. These data come from a study of regulatory T cells in long-lasting Graves disease. General observations from the study: It is possible that accuracy was reduced by the small size of the sample. Persistent Graves' patients showed a TCR diversity that was lower than that of newly diagnosed ones.

These sequences were also reported in another study, on T cells in Graves' hyperthyroidism and ophthalmopathy.

V usage is TRBV18 and J usage is TRBJ1-5; a possible D gene is TRBD1 (6 bases). The input for sequencing was peripheral blood mononuclear cells (PBMCs), taken at new diagnosis, from a patient treated with antithyroid drugs. The TCR was taken from a man younger than 30 with Graves disease. CDR3 region: CASSLYAWTERNQPQHF. The CDR3 bases are TGTGCCAGCTCACTCTACGCTTGGACAGAACGCAATCAGCCCCAGCATTTT.